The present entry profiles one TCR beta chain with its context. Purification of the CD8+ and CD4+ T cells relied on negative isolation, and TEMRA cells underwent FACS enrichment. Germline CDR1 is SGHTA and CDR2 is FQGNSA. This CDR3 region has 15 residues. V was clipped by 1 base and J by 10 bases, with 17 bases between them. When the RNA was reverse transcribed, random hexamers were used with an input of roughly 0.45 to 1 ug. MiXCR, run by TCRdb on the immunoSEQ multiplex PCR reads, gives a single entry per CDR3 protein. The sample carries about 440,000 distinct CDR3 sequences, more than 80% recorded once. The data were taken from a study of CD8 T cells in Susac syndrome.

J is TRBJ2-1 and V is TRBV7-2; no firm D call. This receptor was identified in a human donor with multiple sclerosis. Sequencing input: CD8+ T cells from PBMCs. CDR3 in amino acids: CASSLEVPTTGEQFF. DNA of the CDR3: TGTGCCAGCAGCTTAGAAGTCCCCACCACTGGAGAGCAGTTCTTC. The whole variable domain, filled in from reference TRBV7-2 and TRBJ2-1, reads GAGVSQSPSNKVTEKGKDVELRCDPISGHTALYWYRQSLGQGLEFLIYFQGNSAPDKSGLPSDRFSAERTGGSVSTLTIQRTQQEDSAVYLCASSLEVPTTGEQFFGPGTRLTVL.